This TCR beta chain came from a study of PD-1 blockade in classical Hodgkin lymphoma. Study context: Administration of nivolumab to patients was at 3 mg/kg intravenously every 2 weeks.

Time point here: cycle 4 day 1 (C4D1), after 5 to 7 weeks of nivolumab. Each and every patient relapsed after autologous stem cell transplantation, and patients got differing brentuximab vedotin exposure. Regarding this clone: Antigen: not known.

TCRdb keeps only in-frame clones here, not all; method: immunoSEQ multiplex PCR. The table shows tens of thousands of clones, with 80% occurring only once. Study-level results: Reasons behind the repertoire differences stay unclear, perhaps disease activity or earlier therapy. It was among complete responders that baseline diversity resembled that of newly diagnosed patients. CD4+ TCR diversity rose significantly by C4D1, and CD8+ TCR diversity did not.

There are 15 residues in the CDR3. CDR1 SGDLS and CDR2 YYNGEE come from the germline V gene. J was trimmed by 0 bases and V by 2 bases; bases with no gene match: 1. Sequences were derived from peripheral blood mononuclear cells (PBMCs), sampled before the fourth cycle of nivolumab. The gene calls are TRBV9 and TRBJ2-7, with 11 bases lining up with TRBD2. The receptor was derived from a human donor with classical Hodgkin lymphoma. The CDR3 reads CASSVTSGASYEQYF. In DNA form, the CDR3 reads TGTGCCAGCAGCGTGACTAGCGGGGCCTCCTACGAGCAGTACTTC.